This entry describes one TCR beta chain. Antigen unknown. With 5 bases removed from V and 1 base from J, the gap between germline ends came to 9 bases. Germline V gene sequence: CDR1 PRHDT, CDR2 FYEKMQ (reference sequence). The CDR3 has 14 amino acids. Patients underwent thyroid surgery, and none had received any treatment before it. In the original processing: Built for papillary thyroid cancer, a distant-metastasis classifier drew on CDR3 differences across clinicopathological groups. TCRdb recomputed clones from the PCR reads via MiXCR. The V and J calls follow TCRdb's processing rather than the paper's. The data contain about 12,000 clones, 31% of them singletons. The data originate from a study of metastatic and nonmetastatic thyroid tumors. Overall study: Repertoires from malignant and benign thyroid patients were compared across blood and tumor or nodule tissue.

Study results and limitations: TCR beta diversity was reportedly significantly higher in malignant thyroid tumors than benign nodules, in blood and tumor.

Sequenced input: tumor tissue. The chain recombines TRBV13 with TRBJ1-3; D is uncertain. This clonotype was sampled from a male donor with papillary thyroid cancer or a benign thyroid nodule (not recorded which). Some clones in this sample may be carry-over from other donors' samples. Here the CDR3 DNA reads TGTGCCAGCAGCCTTACATTGTCTGGAAACACCATATATTTT. It is translated as CASSLTLSGNTIYF. Full variable domain (remainder filled in from reference TRBV13 and TRBJ1-3): AAGVIQSPRHLIKEKRETATLKCYPIPRHDTVYWYQQGPGQDPQFLISFYEKMQSDKGSIPDRFSAQQFSDYHSELNMSSLELGDSALYFCASSLTLSGNTIYFGEGSWLTVV.